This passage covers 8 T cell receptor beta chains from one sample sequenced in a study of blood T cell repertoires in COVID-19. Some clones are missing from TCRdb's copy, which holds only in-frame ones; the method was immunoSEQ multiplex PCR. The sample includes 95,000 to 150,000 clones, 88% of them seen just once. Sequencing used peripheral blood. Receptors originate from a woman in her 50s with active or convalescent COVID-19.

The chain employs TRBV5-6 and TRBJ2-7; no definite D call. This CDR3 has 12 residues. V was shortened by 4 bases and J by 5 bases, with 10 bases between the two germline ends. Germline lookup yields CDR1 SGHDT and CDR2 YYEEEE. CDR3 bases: TGTGCCAGCAGCGACGGGTCCAACGAGCAGTACTTC. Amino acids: CASSDGSNEQYF.

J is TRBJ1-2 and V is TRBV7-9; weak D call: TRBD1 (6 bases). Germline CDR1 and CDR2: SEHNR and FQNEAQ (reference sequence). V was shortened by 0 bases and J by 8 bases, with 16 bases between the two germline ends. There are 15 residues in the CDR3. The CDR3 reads CASSLASQGGRGYTF. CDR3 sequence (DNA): TGTGCCAGCAGCTTAGCGTCACAGGGAGGGAGAGGCTACACCTTC.

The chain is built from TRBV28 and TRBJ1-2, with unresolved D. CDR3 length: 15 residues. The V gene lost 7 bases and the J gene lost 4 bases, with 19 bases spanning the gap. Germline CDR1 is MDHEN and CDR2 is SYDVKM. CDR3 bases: TGTGCCAGCACCGAATATGACGGGGTTTCCTATGGCTACACCTTC. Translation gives CASTEYDGVSYGYTF.

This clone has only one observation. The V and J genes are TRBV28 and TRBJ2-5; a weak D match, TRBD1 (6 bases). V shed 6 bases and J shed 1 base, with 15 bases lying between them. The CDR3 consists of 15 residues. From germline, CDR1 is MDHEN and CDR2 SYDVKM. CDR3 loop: CASSRPYRVQETQYF. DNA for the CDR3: TGTGCCAGCAGCCGACCATACAGGGTCCAAGAGACCCAGTACTTC.

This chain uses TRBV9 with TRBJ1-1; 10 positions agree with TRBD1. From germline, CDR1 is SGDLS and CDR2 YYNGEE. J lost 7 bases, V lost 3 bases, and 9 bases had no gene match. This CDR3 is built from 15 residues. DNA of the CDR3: TGTGCCAGCAGCGCCGCCCCCGGGACAGGGGATGAAGCTTTCTTT. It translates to CASSAAPGTGDEAFF.

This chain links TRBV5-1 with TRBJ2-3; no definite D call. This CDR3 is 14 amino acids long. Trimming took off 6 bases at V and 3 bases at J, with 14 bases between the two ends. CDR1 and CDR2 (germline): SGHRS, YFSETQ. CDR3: CASTLQFGTDTQYF. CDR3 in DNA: TGCGCCAGCACCCTCCAATTCGGTACAGATACGCAGTATTTT.

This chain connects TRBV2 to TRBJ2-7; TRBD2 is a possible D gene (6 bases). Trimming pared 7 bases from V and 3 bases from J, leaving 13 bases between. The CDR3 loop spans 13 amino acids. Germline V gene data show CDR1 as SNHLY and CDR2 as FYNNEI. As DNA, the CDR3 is TGTGCCAGCAACCTACGGGGGAACTACGAGCAGTACTTC. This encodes CASNLRGNYEQYF.

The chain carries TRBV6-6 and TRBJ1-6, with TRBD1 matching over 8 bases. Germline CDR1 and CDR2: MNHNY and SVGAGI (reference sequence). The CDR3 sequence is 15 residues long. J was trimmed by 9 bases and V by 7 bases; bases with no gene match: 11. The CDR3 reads CASILQTGAGSPLHF. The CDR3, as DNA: TGTGCCAGCATTCTACAGACAGGGGCAGGTTCACCCCTCCACTTT.